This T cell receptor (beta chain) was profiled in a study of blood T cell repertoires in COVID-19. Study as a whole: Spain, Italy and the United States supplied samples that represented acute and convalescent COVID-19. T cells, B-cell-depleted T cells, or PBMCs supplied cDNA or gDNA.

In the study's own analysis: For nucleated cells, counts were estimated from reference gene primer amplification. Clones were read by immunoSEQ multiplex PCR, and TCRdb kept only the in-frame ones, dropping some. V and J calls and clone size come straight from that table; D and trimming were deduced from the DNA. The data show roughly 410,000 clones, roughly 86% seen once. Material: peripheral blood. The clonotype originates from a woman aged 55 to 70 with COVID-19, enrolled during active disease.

The CDR3 DNA reads TGTGCCAGCAGCCACGAGCCAGGGGATAATTCACCCCTCCACTTT. Its translation is CASSHEPGDNSPLHF. The V gene is TRBV7-9, the J gene TRBJ1-6; D might be TRBD1 (6 bases). Germline V lookup: CDR1 SEHNR, CDR2 FQNEAQ (reference sequence). Trimming took off 5 bases at V and 5 bases at J, with 13 bases between the two ends. The CDR3 loop spans 15 amino acids.